This T cell receptor (beta chain) emerged from a study of shared clonotypes between healthy human individuals. Study results and caveats: A small donor pool kept down the genetic and exposure-history diversity that was represented. Generation probability values for non-shared clonotypes were lower than those for clonotypes shared by all four donors.

Approximately 30,000 T cell genomes (about 0.2 ug DNA) went into each sorted-subset replicate. Some clones are missing from TCRdb's copy, which holds only in-frame ones; the method was immunoSEQ multiplex PCR. The table lists about 2.1 million clones, about 92% of them singletons. Terminally differentiated effector memory CD45RA+ cells were excluded from the naive CD8 cells, which were CD45RO-negative and positively selected for CCR7. Germline lookup yields CDR1 SGHRS and CDR2 YFSETQ. Trimming pared 2 bases from V and 0 bases from J, leaving 22 bases between. The CDR3 loop spans 19 amino acids. To note about this clone: The antigen remains undetermined.

This sequence originates from a man aged 18 to 29 in good health. Some clones in this sample may be carry-over from other donors' samples. The chain uses TRBV5-1 and TRBJ2-3, with a tentative D call TRBD2 (7 bases). Input material: naive CD8+ T cells from PBMCs. In nucleotides, the CDR3 is TGCGCCAGCAGCTTCCCTGCGGGGGCGGAATCAAAAAGCACAGATACGCAGTATTTT. This sequence encodes CASSFPAGAESKSTDTQYF.